This TCR beta chain was captured by sequencing in a study of cytomegalovirus exposure and HLA in healthy donors. This clone has a handful of counts. After removal of 4 bases from V and 4 bases from J, the junction contained 7 bases not matched to a gene. This CDR3 region has 15 residues. CDR1 is MGHRA, CDR2 YSYEKL, per germline. Primers included in the PCR were 60 Vbeta and 13 Jbeta primers. Assay: immunoSEQ multiplex PCR; the TCRdb copy retains only in-frame clones and omits some. Of about 130,000 clones listed, around 77% are singletons. The sample consisted of PBMCs. This sequence joins TRBV4-1 and TRBJ2-3, with 8 positions matching TRBD2. The sequence was obtained from a middle-aged man in good health and CMV-seronegative. The CDR3 region has the DNA TGCGCCAGCAGCCCCGGACTAGCTGTCCCAGATACGCAGTATTTT. Protein product: CASSPGLAVPDTQYF.